Listed below are T cell receptor beta chains from one sample, sequenced in a study of monozygotic twins with inflammatory bowel disease. TCRdb reprocessed the 5' RACE reads, keeping one entry per CDR3 protein, no DNA. This listing includes about 150,000 distinct CDR3 sequences. The sequenced material came from blood. The receptors stem from a human donor with ulcerative colitis or Crohn's disease, or a healthy co-twin of an affected twin (not recorded which). CDR3s include the opening cysteine and the closing phenylalanine or tryptophan.

v_gene: TRBV10-3
j_gene: TRBJ1-2
CDR3aa: CAISAGFHGYTF

v_gene: TRBV20-1
j_gene: TRBJ2-7
CDR3aa: CSARRRGTYEQYF

v_gene: TRBV7-8
j_gene: TRBJ2-3
CDR3aa: CASSWEQGARTDTQYF

v_gene: TRBV7-8
j_gene: TRBJ1-5
CDR3aa: CASSQGQSSNQPQHF

v_gene: TRBV7-9
j_gene: TRBJ2-1
CDR3aa: CASSFMGSHWVYNEQFF

v_gene: TRBV18
j_gene: TRBJ2-7
CDR3aa: CASSPATGGEQYF

v_gene: TRBV18
j_gene: TRBJ1-3
CDR3aa: CASSPSNTIYF

v_gene: TRBV7-3
j_gene: TRBJ2-1
CDR3aa: CASSLIASGSYNEQFF

v_gene: TRBV29-1
j_gene: TRBJ2-7
CDR3aa: CSVRPGLSYEQYF

v_gene: TRBV28
j_gene: TRBJ2-2
CDR3aa: CASRRQGPNTGELFF

v_gene: TRBV7-3
j_gene: TRBJ2-7
CDR3aa: CASSLYGSGYEQYF

v_gene: TRBV19
j_gene: TRBJ1-2
CDR3aa: CASRRRTGDNYGYTF

v_gene: TRBV30
j_gene: TRBJ2-7
CDR3aa: CAWSVRNGAHYEQYF

v_gene: TRBV20-1
j_gene: TRBJ1-5
CDR3aa: CSAPIPGQANNQPQHF

v_gene: TRBV12-3/TRBV12-4
j_gene: TRBJ2-1
CDR3aa: CASSFELADLYNEQFF

v_gene: TRBV28
j_gene: TRBJ2-4
CDR3aa: CASSQALGVLAKNIQYF

v_gene: TRBV12-3/TRBV12-4
j_gene: TRBJ2-5
CDR3aa: CASSLSGTSGSGTQYF

v_gene: TRBV15
j_gene: TRBJ1-5
CDR3aa: CATSRGLRYQPQHF

v_gene: TRBV4-3
j_gene: TRBJ2-5
CDR3aa: CASSDITGLETQYF

v_gene: TRBV20-1
j_gene: TRBJ2-3
CDR3aa: CSVALLAGGLTDTQYF